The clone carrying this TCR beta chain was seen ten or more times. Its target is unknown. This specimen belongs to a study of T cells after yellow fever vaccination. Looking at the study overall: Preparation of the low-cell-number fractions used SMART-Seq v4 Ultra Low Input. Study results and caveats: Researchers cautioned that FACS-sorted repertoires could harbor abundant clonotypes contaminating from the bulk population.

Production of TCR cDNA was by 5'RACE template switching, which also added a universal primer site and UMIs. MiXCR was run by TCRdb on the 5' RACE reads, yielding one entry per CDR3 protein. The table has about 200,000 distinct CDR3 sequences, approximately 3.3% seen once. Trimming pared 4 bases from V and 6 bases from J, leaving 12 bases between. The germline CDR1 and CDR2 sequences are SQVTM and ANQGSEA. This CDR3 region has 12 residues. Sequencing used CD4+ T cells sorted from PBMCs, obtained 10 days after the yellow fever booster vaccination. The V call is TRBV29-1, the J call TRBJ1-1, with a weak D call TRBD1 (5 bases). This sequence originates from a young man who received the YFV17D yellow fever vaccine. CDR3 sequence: CSVAIGGAEAFF. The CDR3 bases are TGCAGCGTTGCGATCGGGGGAGCTGAAGCTTTCTTT.